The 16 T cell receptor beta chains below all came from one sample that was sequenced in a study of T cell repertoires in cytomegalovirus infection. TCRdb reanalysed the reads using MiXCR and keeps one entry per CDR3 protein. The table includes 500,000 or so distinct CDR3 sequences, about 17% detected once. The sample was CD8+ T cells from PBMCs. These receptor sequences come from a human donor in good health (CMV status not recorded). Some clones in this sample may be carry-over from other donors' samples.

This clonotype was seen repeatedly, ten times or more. Here the CDR3 DNA reads TGTGCCAGCAGCCCAACAGGGGGCCAGACCCAGTACTTC. Its protein product is CASSPTGGQTQYF. This rearrangement joins TRBV12-3 or TRBV12-4 to TRBJ2-5; 9 bases match TRBD1. The ends lost 6 bases at V and 6 bases at J; junction bases unmatched: 5. The CDR3 is 13 residues long.

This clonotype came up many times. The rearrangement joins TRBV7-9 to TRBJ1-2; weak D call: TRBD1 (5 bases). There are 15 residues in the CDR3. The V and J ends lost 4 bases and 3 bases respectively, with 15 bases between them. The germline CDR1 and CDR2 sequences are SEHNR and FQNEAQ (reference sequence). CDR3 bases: TGTGCCAGCAGCTCGGGACTACCAGTGGACTATGGCTACACCTTC. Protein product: CASSSGLPVDYGYTF.

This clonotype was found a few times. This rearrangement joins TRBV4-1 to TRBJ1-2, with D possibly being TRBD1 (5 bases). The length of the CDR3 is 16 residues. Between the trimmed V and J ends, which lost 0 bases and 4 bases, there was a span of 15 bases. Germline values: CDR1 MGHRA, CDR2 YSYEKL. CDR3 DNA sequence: TGCGCCAGCAGCCAAGATGAGGCGGGACTCTTCTATGGCTACACCTTC. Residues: CASSQDEAGLFYGYTF.

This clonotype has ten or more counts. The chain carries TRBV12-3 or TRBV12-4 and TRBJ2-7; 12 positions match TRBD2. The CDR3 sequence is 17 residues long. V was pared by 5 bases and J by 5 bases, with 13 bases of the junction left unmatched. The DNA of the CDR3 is TGTGCCAGCAGTGCCTCCTCTAGCGGGAGGGGGAGGAACGAGCAGTACTTC. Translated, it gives CASSASSSGRGRNEQYF.

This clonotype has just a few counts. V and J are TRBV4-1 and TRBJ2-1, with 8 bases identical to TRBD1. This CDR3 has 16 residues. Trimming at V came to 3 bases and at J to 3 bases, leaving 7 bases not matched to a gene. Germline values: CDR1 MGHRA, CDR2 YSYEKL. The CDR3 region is CASSHNDRGLYNEQFF. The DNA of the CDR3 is TGCGCCAGCAGCCACAACGACAGGGGTCTCTACAATGAGCAGTTCTTC.

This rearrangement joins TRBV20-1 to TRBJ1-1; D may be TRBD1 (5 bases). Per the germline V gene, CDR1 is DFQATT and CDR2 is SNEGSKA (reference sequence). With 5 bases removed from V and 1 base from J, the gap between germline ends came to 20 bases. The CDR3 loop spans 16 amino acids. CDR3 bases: TGCAGTGCTCAAGAACCCGGGCCGGGGGGGAACACTGAAGCTTTCTTT. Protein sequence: CSAQEPGPGGNTEAFF.

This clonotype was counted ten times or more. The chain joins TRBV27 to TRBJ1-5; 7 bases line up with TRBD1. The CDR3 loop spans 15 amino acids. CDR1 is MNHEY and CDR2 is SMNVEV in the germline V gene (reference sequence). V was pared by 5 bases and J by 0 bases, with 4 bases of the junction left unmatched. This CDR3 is CASSMTGSSNQPQHF. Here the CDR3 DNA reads TGTGCCAGCAGTATGACAGGGTCTAGCAATCAGCCCCAGCATTTT.

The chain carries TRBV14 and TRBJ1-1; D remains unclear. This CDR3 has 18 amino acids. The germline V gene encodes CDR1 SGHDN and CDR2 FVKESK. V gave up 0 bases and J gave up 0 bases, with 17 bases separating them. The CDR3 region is CASSQEGDIGLMNTEAFF. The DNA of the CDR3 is TGTGCCAGCAGCCAAGAGGGCGACATCGGCCTCATGAACACTGAAGCTTTCTTT.

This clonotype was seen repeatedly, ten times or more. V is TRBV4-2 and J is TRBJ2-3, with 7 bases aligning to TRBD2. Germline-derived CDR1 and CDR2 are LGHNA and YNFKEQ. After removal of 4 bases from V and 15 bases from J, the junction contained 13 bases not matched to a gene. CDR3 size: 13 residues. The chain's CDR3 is CASSLSVGGESYF. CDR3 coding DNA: TGTGCCAGCAGCCTCTCCGTGGGGGGGGAGAGCTATTTT.

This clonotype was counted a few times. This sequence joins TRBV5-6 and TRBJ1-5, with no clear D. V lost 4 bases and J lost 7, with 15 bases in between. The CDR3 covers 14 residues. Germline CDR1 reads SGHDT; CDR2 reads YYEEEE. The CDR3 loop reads CASSPGGSRQPQHF. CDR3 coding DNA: TGTGCCAGCAGCCCGGGTGGGTCACGCCAGCCCCAGCATTTT.

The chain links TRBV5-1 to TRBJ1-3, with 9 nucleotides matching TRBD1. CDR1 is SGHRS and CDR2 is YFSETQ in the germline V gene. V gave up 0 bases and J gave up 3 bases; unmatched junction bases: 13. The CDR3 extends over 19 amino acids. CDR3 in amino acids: CASSLGTLPGQGFGNTIYF. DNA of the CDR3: TGCGCCAGCAGCTTGGGTACTTTGCCGGGACAGGGATTTGGAAACACCATATATTTT.

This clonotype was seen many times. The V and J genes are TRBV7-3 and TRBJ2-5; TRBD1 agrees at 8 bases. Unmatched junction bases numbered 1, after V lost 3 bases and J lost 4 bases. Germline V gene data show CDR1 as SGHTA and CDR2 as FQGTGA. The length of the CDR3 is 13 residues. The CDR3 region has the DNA TGTGCCAGCAGCTTCGACAGGGGAGAGACCCAGTACTTC. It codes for CASSFDRGETQYF.

CDR3 nucleotide sequence: TGTGCCACCAGCCCTAGTCGGGGACAGTTGAGTGAGCAGTTCTTC. Translated: CATSPSRGQLSEQFF. The rearrangement uses TRBV15 and TRBJ2-1, with TRBD1 identical over 7 bases. CDR1 is LNHNV, CDR2 YYDKDF, per germline (reference sequence). CDR3 length: 15 amino acids. J gave up 9 bases and V 5 bases, and 13 bases lay outside the gene matches.

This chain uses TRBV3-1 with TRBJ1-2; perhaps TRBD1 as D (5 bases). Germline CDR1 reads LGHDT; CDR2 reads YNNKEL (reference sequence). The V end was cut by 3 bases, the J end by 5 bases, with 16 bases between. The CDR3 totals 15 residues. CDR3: CASSQSTGTGYGYTF. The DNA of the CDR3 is TGTGCCAGCAGCCAGTCTACCGGGACCGGGTATGGCTACACCTTC.

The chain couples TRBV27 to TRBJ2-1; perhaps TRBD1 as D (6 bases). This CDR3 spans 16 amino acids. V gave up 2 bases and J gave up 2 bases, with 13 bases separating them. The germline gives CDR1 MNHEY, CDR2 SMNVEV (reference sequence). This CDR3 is CASSLDKTGPYNEQFF. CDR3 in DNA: TGTGCCAGCAGTTTAGACAAAACAGGGCCCTACAATGAGCAGTTCTTC.

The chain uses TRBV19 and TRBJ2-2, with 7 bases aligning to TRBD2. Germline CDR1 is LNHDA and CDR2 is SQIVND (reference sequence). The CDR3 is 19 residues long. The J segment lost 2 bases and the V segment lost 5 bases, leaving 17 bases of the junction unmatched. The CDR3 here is CASSVGISSSSGNTGELFF. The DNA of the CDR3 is TGTGCCAGTAGTGTCGGAATCTCCTCTTCTAGCGGTAACACCGGGGAGCTGTTTTTT.